This T cell receptor beta chain was found in a study of cytomegalovirus exposure and HLA in healthy donors. Overall study context: Early on, a data release was issued that held 65 million to 100 million unique TCRs from HLA-typed donors.

The study ran its PCR with 60 Vbeta and 13 Jbeta primers. Data came from immunoSEQ multiplex PCR; TCRdb stores just in-frame clones and leaves some out. The sample lists under 150,000 clones, about 82% occurring once. This clone was recorded a few times. The ends were cut back, 1 base at V and 6 bases at J, with 10 bases in the middle. The CDR3 covers 13 residues. Germline V lookup: CDR1 SGHNT, CDR2 YENEEA. The rearrangement joins TRBV11-3 to TRBJ2-7, with D possibly matching TRBD2 (5 bases). This TCR was recovered from a male donor in good health and CMV-seronegative. The material sequenced was PBMCs. This CDR3 reads CASSLGEAGEQYF. CDR3 nucleotides: TGTGCCAGCAGCTTAGGTGAGGCGGGCGAGCAGTACTTC.